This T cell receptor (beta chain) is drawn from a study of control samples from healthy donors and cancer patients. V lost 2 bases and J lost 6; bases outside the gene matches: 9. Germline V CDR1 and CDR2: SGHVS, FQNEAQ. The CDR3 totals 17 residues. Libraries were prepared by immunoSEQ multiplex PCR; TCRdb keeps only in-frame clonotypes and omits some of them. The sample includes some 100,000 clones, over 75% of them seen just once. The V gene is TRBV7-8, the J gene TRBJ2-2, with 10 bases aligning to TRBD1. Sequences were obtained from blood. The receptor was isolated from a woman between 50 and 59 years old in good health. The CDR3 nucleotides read TGTGCCAGCAGCTTACCCCTCCGGGACAGGGGATCCGGGGAGCTGTTTTTT. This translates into CASSLPLRDRGSGELFF.